Listed below are T cell receptor beta chains from one sample, sequenced in a study of T cells in Graves' hyperthyroidism and ophthalmopathy. MiXCR was run by TCRdb on the multiplex PCR reads, yielding one entry per CDR3 protein. The table lists about 640,000 distinct CDR3 sequences, about a fifth of them singletons. Sequenced: blood. These receptor sequences come from a man aged 25 to 45 with Graves' ophthalmopathy. The CDR3 runs from the conserved cysteine through the conserved F or W.

j_call cdr3_length v_call cdr3_aa
TRBJ1-1 12 TRBV18 CASPPAATEAFF
TRBJ2-7 15 TRBV20-1 CSARDPRAGDYEQYF
TRBJ1-2 15 TRBV7-2 CASSFDRSPNYGYAF
TRBJ1-2 12 TRBV29-1 CSVRKEIYGYTF
TRBJ2-1 16 TRBV3-1 CASSHDLAGPYNEQFF
TRBJ2-1 19 TRBV6-2/TRBV6-3 CASSAGASGRASSYNEQFF
TRBJ2-5 13 TRBV12-3/TRBV12-4 CASRASGRETQYF
TRBJ1-5 13 TRBV28 CASSGMGGGPQHF
TRBJ1-2 16 TRBV19 CASSIRSGTANYGYTF
TRBJ2-7 15 TRBV28 CASSSGDRSFYEQYF
TRBJ1-4 13 TRBV7-2 CASSLGTDEKLFF
TRBJ1-2 12 TRBV28 CASVQDRAGYTF
TRBJ1-3 15 TRBV9 CASSVGTGNGNTIYF
TRBJ2-3 15 TRBV20-1 CSAVDRGRSTDTQYF
TRBJ2-7 16 TRBV7-2 CASSLKTSGSGYEQYF
TRBJ2-3 15 TRBV11-1 CASSRWPGGPDTQYF
TRBJ1-4 14 TRBV2 CASRPQGAKEKLFF
TRBJ1-4 17 TRBV5-1 CASSPREQDKTRGKLFF
TRBJ2-7 13 TRBV29-1 CSVEGTGRVEQYF
TRBJ1-5 15 TRBV5-6 CASSWGGYSNQPQHF
TRBJ1-2 11 TRBV20-1 CSAIRHYGYTF
TRBJ2-7 14 TRBV6-9 CASSYLAGLYEQYF
TRBJ2-2 15 TRBV14 CASSKGLVNTGELFF
TRBJ2-1 17 TRBV28 CASSFSLREASYNEQFF
TRBJ2-3 14 TRBV6-1 CASRGAFSTDTQYF
TRBJ2-1 11 TRBV27 CASSSYREQFF
TRBJ2-5 13 TRBV20-1 CSARDPGVETQYF
TRBJ1-5 15 TRBV6-2/TRBV6-3 CASSDRINWDQPQHF
TRBJ2-7 16 TRBV4-3 CASSQDWAGIGYEQYF
TRBJ2-7 14 TRBV5-6 CASSIGTGAAEQYF
TRBJ2-3 15 TRBV10-2 CASSFDRASTDTQYF
TRBJ2-2 16 TRBV6-1 CASSKGLAGETGELFF
TRBJ1-2 15 TRBV27 CASSLAPSRVDGYTF
TRBJ2-1 13 TRBV6-1 CASCEAVGGEQFF
TRBJ2-7 14 TRBV28 CATPSERGPYEQYF
TRBJ2-6 15 TRBV15 CATSLDGTGANVLTF
TRBJ2-4 16 TRBV6-2/TRBV6-3 CASSSAGGGAKNIQYF
TRBJ2-1 19 TRBV7-2 CASSLELAGVSSSYNEQFF
TRBJ2-5 11 TRBV18 CASSDSGTQYF
TRBJ2-1 15 TRBV7-9 CASSTGLGVYNEQFF
TRBJ2-2 13 TRBV6-2/TRBV6-3 CASRTDISGELFF